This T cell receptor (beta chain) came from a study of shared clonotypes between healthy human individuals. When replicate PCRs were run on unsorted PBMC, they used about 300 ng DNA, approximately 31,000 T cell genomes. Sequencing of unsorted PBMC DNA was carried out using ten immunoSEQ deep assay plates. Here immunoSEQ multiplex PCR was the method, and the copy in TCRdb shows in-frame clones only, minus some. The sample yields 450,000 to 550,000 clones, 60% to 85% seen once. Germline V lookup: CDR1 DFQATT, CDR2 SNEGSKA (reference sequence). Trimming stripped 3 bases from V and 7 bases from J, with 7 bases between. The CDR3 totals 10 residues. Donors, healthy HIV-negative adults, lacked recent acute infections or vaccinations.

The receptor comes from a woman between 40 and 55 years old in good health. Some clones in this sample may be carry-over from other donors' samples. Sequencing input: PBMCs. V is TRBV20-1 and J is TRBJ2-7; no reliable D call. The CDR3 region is CSASVGEQYF. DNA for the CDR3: TGCAGTGCTAGCGTGGGGGAGCAGTACTTC.